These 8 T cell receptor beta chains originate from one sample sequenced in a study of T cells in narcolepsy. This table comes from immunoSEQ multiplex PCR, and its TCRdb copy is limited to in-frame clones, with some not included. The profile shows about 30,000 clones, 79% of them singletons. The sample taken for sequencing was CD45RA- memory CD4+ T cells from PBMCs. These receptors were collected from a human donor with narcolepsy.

The CDR3 region has the DNA TGTGCCAGCAGCCAAGATGTTCGCACCGAGCAGTACTTC. Protein product: CASSQDVRTEQYF. The genes are TRBV14 and TRBJ2-7, with D uncertain. The CDR3 covers 13 residues. Trimming took off 0 bases at V and 6 bases at J, with 9 bases between the two ends. Germline lookup yields CDR1 SGHDN and CDR2 FVKESK.

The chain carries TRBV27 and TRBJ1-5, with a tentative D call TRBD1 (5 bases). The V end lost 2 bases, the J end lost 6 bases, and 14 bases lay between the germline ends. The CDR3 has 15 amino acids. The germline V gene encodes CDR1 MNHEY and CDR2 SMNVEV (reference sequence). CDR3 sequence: CASSLGSARGQPQHF. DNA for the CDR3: TGTGCCAGCAGTTTAGGCAGTGCTAGGGGTCAGCCCCAGCATTTT.

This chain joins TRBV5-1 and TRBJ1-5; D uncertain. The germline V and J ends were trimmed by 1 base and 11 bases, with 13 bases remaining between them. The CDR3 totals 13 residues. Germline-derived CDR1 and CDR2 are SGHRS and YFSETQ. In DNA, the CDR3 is TGCGCCAGCAGCTTGATGGGCGGGGAGGCCCAGCATTTT. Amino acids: CASSLMGGEAQHF.

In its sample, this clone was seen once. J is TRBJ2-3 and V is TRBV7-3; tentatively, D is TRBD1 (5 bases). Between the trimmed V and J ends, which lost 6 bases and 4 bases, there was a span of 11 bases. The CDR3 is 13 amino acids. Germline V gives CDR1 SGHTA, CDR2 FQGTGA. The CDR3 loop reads CASSGARSDTQYF. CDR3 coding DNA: TGTGCCAGCAGTGGGGCGAGATCAGATACGCAGTATTTT.

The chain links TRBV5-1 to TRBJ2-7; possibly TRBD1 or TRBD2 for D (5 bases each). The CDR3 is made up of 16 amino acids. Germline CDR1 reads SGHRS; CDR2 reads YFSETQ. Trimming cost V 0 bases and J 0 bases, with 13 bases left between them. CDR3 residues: CASSLGGTAISYEQYF. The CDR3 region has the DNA TGCGCCAGCAGCTTGGGGGGGACCGCTATCTCCTACGAGCAGTACTTC.

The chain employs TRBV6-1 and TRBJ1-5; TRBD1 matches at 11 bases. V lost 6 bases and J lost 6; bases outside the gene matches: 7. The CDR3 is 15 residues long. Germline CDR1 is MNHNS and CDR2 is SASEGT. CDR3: CASRLGQGDSQPQHF. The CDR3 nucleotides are TGTGCCAGCAGGTTGGGACAGGGGGATTCTCAGCCCCAGCATTTT.

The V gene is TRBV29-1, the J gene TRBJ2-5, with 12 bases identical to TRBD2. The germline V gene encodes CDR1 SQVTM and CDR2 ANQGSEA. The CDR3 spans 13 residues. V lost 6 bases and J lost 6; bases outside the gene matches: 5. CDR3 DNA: TGCAGCGTGCTGGGACTAGCGGGTCAGACCCAGTACTTC. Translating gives CSVLGLAGQTQYF.

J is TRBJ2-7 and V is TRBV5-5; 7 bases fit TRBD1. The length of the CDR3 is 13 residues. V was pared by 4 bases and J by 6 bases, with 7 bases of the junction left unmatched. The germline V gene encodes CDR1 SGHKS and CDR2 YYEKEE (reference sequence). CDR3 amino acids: CASSLKQGSEQYF. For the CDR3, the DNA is TGTGCCAGCAGCCTAAAACAGGGGTCCGAGCAGTACTTC.